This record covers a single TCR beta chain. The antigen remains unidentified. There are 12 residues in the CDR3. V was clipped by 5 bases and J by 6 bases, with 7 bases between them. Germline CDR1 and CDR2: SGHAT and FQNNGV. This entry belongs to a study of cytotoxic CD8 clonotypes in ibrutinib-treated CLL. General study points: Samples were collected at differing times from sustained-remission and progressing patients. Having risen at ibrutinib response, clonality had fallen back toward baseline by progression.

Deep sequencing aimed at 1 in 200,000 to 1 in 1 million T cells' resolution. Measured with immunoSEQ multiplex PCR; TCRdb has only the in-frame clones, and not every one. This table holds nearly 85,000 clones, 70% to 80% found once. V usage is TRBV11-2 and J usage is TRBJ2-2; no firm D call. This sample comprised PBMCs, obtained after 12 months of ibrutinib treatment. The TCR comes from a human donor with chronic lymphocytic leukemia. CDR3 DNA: TGTGCCAGCAGCCATGGGCCCGGGGAGCTGTTTTTT. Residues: CASSHGPGELFF.